This TCR beta chain was sequenced for a study of graft-versus-host responses after intestinal transplantation. Study summary: Uniformly, recipients were administered anti-thymocyte globulin induction with subsequent tacrolimus and steroids for around three years. Study conclusions and caveats: Among recipient marrow samples, GvH clones were found; some appeared first in ileum or blood.

The assay was immunoSEQ multiplex PCR, and TCRdb's table has in-frame clones only and misses some. In the table there are fewer than 25,000 clones, approximately 85% of which are singletons. Points on this clone: The antigen is not known.

The germline CDR1 and CDR2 sequences are SGHAT and FQDESV (reference sequence). The CDR3 is made up of 14 amino acids. J was trimmed by 2 bases and V by 5 bases; bases with no gene match: 6. The V gene is TRBV11-1, the J gene TRBJ2-7, with TRBD1 matching over 7 bases. This sample comprised PBMCs, obtained 463 days after intestinal transplant. The TCR sequence derives from a human patient who received an intestinal transplant, so some T cells may come from the graft donor. The CDR3 coding sequence is TGTGCCAGCAGCACCCGACAGGGCGCCTACGAGCAGTACTTC. Its protein product is CASSTRQGAYEQYF.